Sequencing of this T cell receptor (beta chain) was carried out in a study of CD8+ T cells in alopecia areata. Following extraction, RNA underwent reverse transcription to cDNA, which served as the sequencing template. The method was immunoSEQ multiplex PCR; TCRdb's version includes in-frame clones alone and lacks a portion of them. The repertoire includes fewer than 250,000 clones, over 60% of them detected once, and 4% to 4.5% sits in the top ten. Treatment reported: oral pan-JAK inhibitor, 5-10 mg twice daily. Material: CD4+ T cells sorted from blood, obtained at week 4, from a patient treated with tofacitinib. The source is a human donor with alopecia areata.

This CDR3 is CARTQTLRTEAFF. The CDR3 DNA sequence: TGTGCCCGGACACAAACCCTGAGGACTGAAGCTTTCTTT. The V gene is TRBV30, the J gene TRBJ1-1; D perhaps matches TRBD1 (5 bases). Deletions cut 8 bases from V and 5 bases from J, with 18 bases between. The CDR3 spans 13 residues. Germline CDR1 is GTSNPN and CDR2 is SVGIG (reference sequence).